The present TCR beta chain was sequenced within a study of beta chain features in type 1 diabetes. The whole isolated RNA underwent reverse transcription, so sequencing captured expressed TCRB transcripts. The assay was immunoSEQ multiplex PCR, and TCRdb's table has in-frame clones only and misses some. Of hundreds of thousands of clones listed, about 17% were seen once; the top ten hold 0.023%. A few counts support this clone. Each of the sorted populations had a purity greater than 98%. Looked up from germline, CDR1 is WSHSY and CDR2 is SAAADI. The CDR3 extends over 16 amino acids. V gave up 3 bases and J gave up 4 bases; unmatched junction bases: 8.

The chain has TRBV10-2 and TRBJ2-5, with 10 bases lining up with TRBD2. This TCR derives from a woman between 18 and 30 years old in good health. The sequenced sample consisted of naive CD4+ T cells from blood. The CDR3 protein is CASSDRLAGVVETQYF. The CDR3 region has the DNA TGCGCCAGCAGTGATAGGCTAGCGGGAGTGGTAGAGACCCAGTACTTC.